The 28 T cell receptor beta chains below all came from one sample that was sequenced in a study of cytomegalovirus exposure and HLA in healthy donors. With 60 Vbeta and 13 Jbeta primers, the PCR was carried out. Produced via immunoSEQ multiplex PCR; TCRdb's table is partial and in-frame only. The data hold fewer than 85,000 clones, with 70% to 85% observed a single time. Material: PBMCs. The receptors come from a man between 65 and 85 years old in good health and CMV-seropositive.

V is TRBV2 and J is TRBJ2-5, with D unclear. Trimming removed 2 bases at V and 1 base at J, with 14 bases between. The CDR3 is 16 residues long. Germline assignment: CDR1 SNHLY and CDR2 FYNNEI. The CDR3 is CASSERYGFPQETQYF. CDR3 bases: TGTGCCAGCAGTGAACGGTACGGGTTCCCCCAAGAGACCCAGTACTTC.

The chain links TRBV10-3 to TRBJ1-3; TRBD1 aligns across 7 bases. The CDR3 is 15 residues long. Germline trimming cut 1 base from V and 4 bases from J; bases unmatched to any gene: 4. Germline V CDR1 and CDR2: ENHRY, SYGVKD. CDR3 protein: CAISEYGTDGNTIYF. The CDR3 DNA reads TGTGCCATCAGTGAGTATGGGACAGACGGAAACACCATATATTTT.

The J gene is TRBJ1-2, the V gene TRBV7-9, with 7 positions matching TRBD1. Germline V gene lookup returns CDR1 SEHNR and CDR2 FQNEAQ (reference sequence). CDR3 length: 14 amino acids. The V segment lost 3 bases and the J segment 1 base; nucleotides outside the gene matches: 2. DNA of the CDR3: TGTGCCAGCAGCTTGGGACAGATTAACTATGGCTACACCTTC. It encodes CASSLGQINYGYTF.

The chain links TRBV9 to TRBJ2-7; a possible D gene is TRBD2 (6 bases). The germline V and J ends were trimmed by 0 bases and 5 bases, with 12 bases remaining between them. There are 14 residues in the CDR3. Per germline, CDR1 SGDLS and CDR2 YYNGEE. The DNA of the CDR3 is TGTGCCAGCAGCGTAGGAATAGCGGAGAACGAGCAGTACTTC. It codes for CASSVGIAENEQYF.

The chain couples TRBV29-1 to TRBJ2-7; 8 bases match TRBD2. The germline CDR1 and CDR2 sequences are SQVTM and ANQGSEA. This CDR3 comprises 16 residues. The ends lost 6 bases at V and 0 bases at J; junction bases unmatched: 13. CDR3 coding DNA: TGCAGCGTAATCGGGGGGGGACTCCCGAGCTCCTACGAGCAGTACTTC. This gives the protein CSVIGGGLPSSYEQYF.

The V and J genes are TRBV18 and TRBJ2-2; D is perhaps TRBD2 (5 bases). There are 16 residues in the CDR3. V was pared by 1 base and J by 2 bases, with 11 bases between. Per germline, CDR1 KGHSH and CDR2 LQKENI. The CDR3 nucleotides read TGTGCCAGCTCACCACAGGACGGGATAAACACCGGGGAGCTGTTTTTT. This gives the protein CASSPQDGINTGELFF.

In its sample, this clone was seen a few times. V is TRBV6-5 and J is TRBJ2-7, with a tentative D call TRBD2 (6 bases). V lost 1 base and J lost 2, with 12 bases in between. Germline-derived CDR1 and CDR2 are MNHEY and SVGAGI. The CDR3 is made up of 15 amino acids. This CDR3 is CASSYYSGPTYEQYF. DNA of the CDR3: TGTGCCAGCAGTTACTATAGCGGACCGACCTACGAGCAGTACTTC.

The rearrangement links TRBV28 to TRBJ1-2, with a possible D match to TRBD1 (6 bases). Germline V gene sequence: CDR1 MDHEN, CDR2 SYDVKM. With 5 bases removed from V and 0 bases from J, the gap between germline ends came to 13 bases. The length of the CDR3 is 15 residues. The CDR3 loop reads CASSPQGAPNYGYTF. The DNA of the CDR3 is TGTGCCAGCAGTCCACAGGGAGCCCCTAACTATGGCTACACCTTC.

This sequence joins TRBV5-4 and TRBJ2-5, with D maybe TRBD2 (5 bases). With the DNA end fitting TRBJ2-7 better, the J assignment may be wrong. The germline V gene encodes CDR1 SGHNT and CDR2 YYREEE (reference sequence). The CDR3 loop spans 16 amino acids. The DNA of the CDR3 is TGTGCCAGCAGCCCGGGTGCGGATGCCGGGGTGTACGAGCAGTACTTC. Amino acids: CASSPGADAGVYEQYF.

This chain joins TRBV18 and TRBJ2-6, with D unresolved. The CDR3 loop spans 16 amino acids. Trimming removed 6 bases from V and 0 bases from J, with 12 bases in between. The germline V gene has CDR1 KGHSH and CDR2 LQKENI. The CDR3 reads CASSPNRHSGANVLTF. The CDR3 DNA follows: TGTGCCAGCTCCCCGAACAGACACTCTGGGGCCAACGTCCTGACTTTC. Full variable domain (missing parts from reference TRBV18 and TRBJ2-6): NAGVMQNPRHLVRRRGQEARLRCSPMKGHSHVYWYRQLPEEGLKFMVYLQKENIIDESGMPKERFSAEFPKEGPSILRIQQVVRGDSAAYFCASSPNRHSGANVLTFGAGSRLTVL.

The chain carries TRBV19 and TRBJ1-2; D unresolved. CDR3 size: 14 residues. CDR1 and CDR2 (germline): LNHDA, SQIVND (reference sequence). The germline V and J ends were trimmed by 2 bases and 2 bases, with 9 bases remaining between them. CDR3 bases: TGTGCCAGTAGTATAATGACTGGGAACTATGGCTACACCTTC. It encodes CASSIMTGNYGYTF. The whole variable domain, remainder taken from reference TRBV19 and TRBJ1-2, is DGGITQSPKYLFRKEGQNVTLSCEQNLNHDAMYWYRQDPGQGLRLIYYSQIVNDFQKGDIAEGYSVSREKKESFPLTVTSAQKNPTAFYLCASSIMTGNYGYTFGSGTRLTVV.

The chain has TRBV7-2 and TRBJ2-3; possibly TRBD2 for D (7 bases). The CDR3 is 15 amino acids. Trimming pared 1 base from V and 7 bases from J, leaving 15 bases between. The germline V gene has CDR1 SGHTA and CDR2 FQGNSA. This CDR3 reads CASSLEGGRGHTQYF. The CDR3 region has the DNA TGTGCCAGCAGCTTAGAGGGGGGGCGGGGCCATACGCAGTATTTT.

This clone was recorded once. No conserved phenylalanine or tryptophan ends this CDR3, so it is likely a read error. The chain combines TRBV7-8 with TRBJ2-7; no definite D call. CDR1 is SGHVS and CDR2 is FQNEAQ in the germline V gene. This CDR3 is 15 amino acids long. Trimming removed 2 bases from V and 9 bases from J, with 20 bases in between. CDR3 nucleotide sequence: TGTGCCAGCAGCTTAAACCCTAGAGAGTCCGCGGCGCAGTACTCC. This gives the protein CASSLNPRESAAQYS.

The chain employs TRBV9 and TRBJ2-7; 9 positions match TRBD2. This CDR3 has 14 amino acids. J gave up 5 bases and V 3 bases, and 6 bases lay outside the gene matches. The germline V gene encodes CDR1 SGDLS and CDR2 YYNGEE. For the CDR3, the DNA is TGTGCCAGCAGCGCTAGCGGGGCACAGGACGAGCAGTACTTC. Translated: CASSASGAQDEQYF. The whole variable domain, filled in from reference TRBV9 and TRBJ2-7, reads DSGVTQTPKHLITATGQRVTLRCSPRSGDLSVYWYQQSLDQGLQFLIQYYNGEERAKGNILERFSAQQFPDLHSELNLSSLELGDSALYFCASSASGAQDEQYFGPGTRLTVT.

This clone was counted only a few times. This rearrangement joins TRBV27 to TRBJ2-7; 9 nucleotides agree with TRBD1. The CDR3 loop spans 14 amino acids. V gave up 5 bases and J gave up 4 bases; unmatched junction bases: 6. The germline gives CDR1 MNHEY, CDR2 SMNVEV (reference sequence). Here the CDR3 DNA reads TGTGCCAGCAGTCGCGGACAGGGGCTTTACGAGCAGTACTTC. Translation: CASSRGQGLYEQYF.

This clone was seen a few times. This chain joins TRBV29-1 and TRBJ1-5; 9 nucleotides agree with TRBD1. The germline CDR1 and CDR2 sequences are SQVTM and ANQGSEA. Trimming removed 5 bases from V and 3 bases from J; junction bases left unmatched: 2. CDR3 length: 13 residues. The CDR3 spells CSVRDRDNQPQHF. CDR3 bases: TGCAGCGTTCGGGACAGGGACAATCAGCCCCAGCATTTT.

The chain has TRBV10-3 and TRBJ2-7; TRBD1 might be the D (5 bases). Germline V gene lookup returns CDR1 ENHRY and CDR2 SYGVKD. The CDR3 covers 11 residues. Trimming left V 8 bases short and J 3 bases short, with 8 bases between. The CDR3 is CAIGDSYEQYF. The CDR3, as DNA: TGTGCCATCGGCGACAGCTACGAGCAGTACTTC.

The rearrangement links TRBV6-1 to TRBJ1-2, with 9 bases matching TRBD1. The CDR3 spans 15 residues. The V segment lost 3 bases and the J segment 6 bases; nucleotides outside the gene matches: 8. Germline V gene sequence: CDR1 MNHNS, CDR2 SASEGT. CDR3 in amino acids: CASSDMPGQGNGYTF. The CDR3 region has the DNA TGTGCCAGCAGTGACATGCCGGGACAGGGAAATGGCTACACCTTC.

This clone has a single count. The chain employs TRBV28 and TRBJ2-6, with TRBD1 matching 8 bases. Trimming removed 6 bases from V and 2 bases from J; junction bases left unmatched: 3. This CDR3 contains 15 residues. CDR1 is MDHEN and CDR2 is SYDVKM in the germline V gene. DNA for the CDR3: TGTGCCAGCAGGGAGACAGGGGCTGGGGCCAACGTCCTGACTTTC. Amino acids: CASRETGAGANVLTF. The full variable domain, rest sourced from reference TRBV28 and TRBJ2-6, is DVKVTQSSRYLVKRTGEKVFLECVQDMDHENMFWYRQDPGLGLRLIYFSYDVKMKEKGDIPEGYSVSREKKERFSLILESASTNQTSMYLCASRETGAGANVLTFGAGSRLTVL.

The chain recombines TRBV5-1 with TRBJ2-7; the D is unclear. Germline V gives CDR1 SGHRS, CDR2 YFSETQ. Trimming removed 5 bases at V and 0 bases at J, with 12 bases between. The CDR3 has 14 residues. Here the CDR3 DNA reads TGCGCCAGCAGGATTTCGTCCGGCTCCTACGAGCAGTACTTC. Translating it yields CASRISSGSYEQYF.

This rearrangement joins TRBV7-8 to TRBJ2-7; 7 nucleotides agree with TRBD1. CDR1 is SGHVS, CDR2 FQNEAQ, per germline. After removal of 1 base from V and 6 bases from J, the junction contained 6 bases not matched to a gene. The CDR3 sequence is 14 residues long. CDR3 in amino acids: CASSLGAAGGEQYF. Here the CDR3 DNA reads TGTGCCAGCAGCTTAGGGGCGGCAGGGGGCGAGCAGTACTTC.

The rearrangement joins TRBV4-2 to TRBJ2-2; weak D call: TRBD2 (6 bases). The V and J ends lost 0 bases and 7 bases respectively, with 15 bases between them. CDR1 and CDR2 from the germline V gene are LGHNA and YNFKEQ. The CDR3 extends over 16 amino acids. The CDR3 region has the DNA TGTGCCAGCAGCCAAGATGGGACTCTAGGGGTCGGGGAGCTGTTTTTT. Its translation: CASSQDGTLGVGELFF.

The chain is built from TRBV12-5 and TRBJ2-1; D call uncertain. Trimming cost V 1 base and J 0 bases, with 13 bases left between them. CDR1 and CDR2 (germline): LGHNT, FRNRAP. The CDR3 runs 17 residues. The CDR3 loop is CASGLETATDSYNEQFF. The DNA for the CDR3 is TGTGCTAGTGGTTTGGAAACAGCCACGGACTCCTACAATGAGCAGTTCTTC.

This clone has a single count. The chain combines TRBV7-2 with TRBJ1-1, with TRBD1 identical over 8 bases. From germline, CDR1 is SGHTA and CDR2 FQGNSA. CDR3 length equals 15 residues. The J segment lost 5 bases and the V segment lost 3 bases, leaving 8 bases of the junction unmatched. The CDR3 coding sequence is TGTGCCAGCAGCTTTTCGTTCGACAGGGGAACTGAAGCTTTCTTT. Translating gives CASSFSFDRGTEAFF.

The chain combines TRBV13 with TRBJ1-2, with D unclear. The CDR3 is 14 amino acids. The germline V gene encodes CDR1 PRHDT and CDR2 FYEKMQ (reference sequence). With 5 bases removed from V and 5 bases from J, the gap between germline ends came to 15 bases. The CDR3 here is CASSQRTSGYGYTF. The CDR3 DNA follows: TGTGCCAGCAGCCAAAGGACCTCGGGATATGGCTACACCTTC.

This chain connects TRBV28 to TRBJ2-1, with D tentatively TRBD2 (6 bases). Trimming shortened V by 6 bases and J by 8 bases, and 23 bases separated the two germline ends. The CDR3 contains 16 residues. Germline values: CDR1 MDHEN, CDR2 SYDVKM. This chain's CDR3 is CASSSASAGRFDEQFF. The CDR3 DNA sequence: TGTGCCAGCAGCTCCGCCTCGGCGGGAAGGTTCGATGAGCAGTTCTTC.

The genes are TRBV6-1 and TRBJ2-7, with D tentatively TRBD2 (6 bases). This CDR3 spans 14 amino acids. Germline CDR1 and CDR2: MNHNS and SASEGT. The V and J ends lost 7 bases and 2 bases respectively, with 15 bases between them. This CDR3 reads CASITGTATYEQYF. DNA of the CDR3: TGTGCCAGCATTACCGGGACTGCCACCTACGAGCAGTACTTC.

This clone was seen once. The rearrangement uses TRBV7-2 and TRBJ2-7, with 9 bases that match TRBD1. The V segment lost 1 base and the J segment 4 bases; nucleotides outside the gene matches: 5. CDR3 size: 15 residues. Germline CDR1 SGHTA, CDR2 FQGNSA. CDR3 sequence reads: CASSLGRDRVYEQYF. Written as DNA, the CDR3 is TGTGCCAGCAGCTTAGGGCGGGACAGGGTTTACGAGCAGTACTTC.